This TCR beta chain was retrieved from a study of technical replicates of blood from several donors. The repertoire was sequenced with immunoSEQ multiplex PCR; TCRdb's copy has only in-frame clones and lacks some. The sample consists of some 56,000 clones, roughly 95% of them appearing once. What was sequenced was PBMCs. This clonotype originated in a human donor in good health. Some clones in this sample may be carry-over from other donors' samples.

CDR3 loop: CASSPRQGFAYEQYF. The DNA for the CDR3 is TGTGCCAGCAGTCCACGACAGGGTTTCGCCTACGAGCAGTACTTC. The rearrangement joins TRBV27 to TRBJ2-7; 7 bases align to TRBD1. Per germline, CDR1 MNHEY and CDR2 SMNVEV (reference sequence). CDR3 length: 15 residues. The V and J ends lost 5 bases and 2 bases, in that order; junction bases with no gene match: 9.